This TCR beta chain was recovered during a study of T cells in localized non-small cell lung cancer. General observations from the study: A median around 55 of the top 100 tumor clones appeared in adjacent lung. Heterogeneity cannot be ruled out, as sequencing used one tumor region only. Uninvolved adjacent lung had more T cell clonality than any other tissue, topping tumor.

The assay was immunoSEQ multiplex PCR, and TCRdb's table has in-frame clones only and misses some. The sample yields some 34,000 clones, roughly 75% seen once. Trimming took 1 base from V and 5 from J, leaving 5 bases between them. The germline CDR1 and CDR2 sequences are SEHNR and FQNEAQ (reference sequence). The CDR3 sequence is 12 residues long. Details on this clone: Its specificity is not known.

This chain uses TRBV7-9 with TRBJ1-2, with D uncertain. This sequence originates from a male donor aged 60 or over with stage III squamous cell lung carcinoma. The sequenced sample was peripheral blood, obtained before any cancer treatment. This chain's CDR3 is CASSLEGYGYTF. Here the CDR3 DNA reads TGTGCCAGCAGCTTAGAGGGATATGGCTACACCTTC.